The following is a TCR beta chain sequence with its context. Assay used: immunoSEQ multiplex PCR; TCRdb lists only in-frame clones, some missing. Of some 300,000 clones in the sample, over 90% were seen once. These data come from a study of blood T cell repertoires in COVID-19. As for the study in general: In each case, the material was cDNA or gDNA derived from T cells, B-cell-depleted T cells, or PBMCs.

With 1 base removed from V and 2 bases from J, the gap between germline ends came to 8 bases. This CDR3 region has 14 residues. The germline gives CDR1 SEHNR, CDR2 FQNEAQ (reference sequence). This sequence joins TRBV7-9 and TRBJ1-2, with unresolved D. The TCR sequence derives from a woman in her 30s who had been exposed to COVID-19. The sequencing sample was made of PBMCs or T cells enriched from blood (not recorded which). Here the CDR3 reads CASSLGGLNYGYTF. The CDR3 DNA reads as TGTGCCAGCAGCTTAGGTGGGCTGAACTATGGCTACACCTTC.